At least ten counts were recorded for the clone carrying this TCR beta chain. Its matching antigen is unknown. This specimen comes from a study of identical twins. The study's findings and limits: The abundant beta clonotypes from cord blood had fewer insertions, and memory repertoires had none of this. Models predicted too little out-of-frame TCR alpha sharing in monozygotic twins.

Germline values: CDR1 LGHDT, CDR2 YNNKEL (reference sequence). This CDR3 is built from 14 residues. V gave up 4 bases and J gave up 4 bases, with 11 bases separating them. Template switching (which added a universal primer site) was used, and cDNA carried unique molecular identifiers. TCRdb re-derived calls from the 5' RACE reads in MiXCR, one entry per CDR3 protein. The table includes 700,000 or so distinct CDR3 sequences, 8.6% detected once. The sample was also reused in another study, on yellow fever vaccine responses in identical twins.

The TCR originated in a woman aged 18-30 years in good health. Sequencing was done on a sample of PBMCs. The gene calls are TRBV3-1 and TRBJ2-1; TRBD2 might be the D (6 bases). The CDR3 coding sequence is TGTGCCAGCAGCCCGGGACTTCTTTACAATGAGCAGTTCTTC. Its translation is CASSPGLLYNEQFF.